This paragraph covers one T cell receptor (beta chain) sequence. The data are from a study of blood T cell repertoires in COVID-19. Overall study: The United States, Italy and Spain supplied acute and convalescent COVID-19 samples. PBMCs, B-cell-depleted T cells, or T cells provided the cDNA or gDNA that made up the material.

Original data processing: Using reference gene primer amplification, nucleated cell counts were estimated. Clones were read by immunoSEQ multiplex PCR, and TCRdb kept only the in-frame ones, dropping some. V, J and clone size were drawn from that table, and D and trimming were deduced from the DNA. The profile shows about 140,000 clones, approximately 80% of them singletons. The clonotype originates from a woman of 80 years or more in a cohort sampled during active or convalescent COVID-19. The sample was peripheral blood.

DNA for the CDR3: TGTGCCAGCAGCTTAAATGGTAACAGGGCGAACACTGAAGCTTTCTTT. It encodes CASSLNGNRANTEAFF. V usage is TRBV7-3 and J usage is TRBJ1-1, with D possibly being TRBD1 (6 bases). Germline CDR1 reads SGHTA; CDR2 reads FQGTGA. Trimming pared 1 base from V and 1 base from J, leaving 13 bases between. CDR3 length: 16 amino acids.